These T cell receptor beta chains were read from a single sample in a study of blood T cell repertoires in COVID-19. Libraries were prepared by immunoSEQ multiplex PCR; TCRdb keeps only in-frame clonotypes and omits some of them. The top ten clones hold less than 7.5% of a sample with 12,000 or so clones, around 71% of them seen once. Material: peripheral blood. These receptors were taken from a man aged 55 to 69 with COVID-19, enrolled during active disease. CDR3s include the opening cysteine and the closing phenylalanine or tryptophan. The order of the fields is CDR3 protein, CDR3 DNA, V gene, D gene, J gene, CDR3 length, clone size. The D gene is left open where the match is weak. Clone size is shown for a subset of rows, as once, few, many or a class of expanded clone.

CASSHITQTWYGYTF TGTGCCAGCAGCCATATAACTCAAACCTGGTATGGCTACACCTTC TRBV5-6 NA TRBJ1-2 15 NA
CASSQGPYQGYNSPLHF TGTGCCAGCAGCCAAGGACCATATCAGGGGTATAATTCACCCCTCCACTTT TRBV3-1/TRBV3-2 NA TRBJ1-6 17 few
CASTPLGGLSSYEQYF TGTGCCAGCACCCCTTTGGGCGGACTGAGCTCCTACGAGCAGTACTTC TRBV11-2 NA TRBJ2-7 16 NA
CASSFSRQGAYNEQFF TGTGCCAGCAGTTTTTCCCGACAGGGTGCATACAATGAGCAGTTCTTC TRBV6-2/TRBV6-3 TRBD1 TRBJ2-1 16 NA
CASSPTSGVSPKQFF TGTGCCAGCAGTCCTACTAGCGGGGTGTCCCCCAAGCAGTTCTTC TRBV7-2 TRBD2 TRBJ2-1 15 NA
CASSQTGGTGNQPQHF TGTGCCAGCAGCCAAACAGGGGGCACGGGCAATCAGCCCCAGCATTTT TRBV4-2 TRBD1 TRBJ1-5 16 NA
CASSLKQGTENTIYF TGCGCCAGCAGCTTGAAACAGGGGACCGAAAACACCATATATTTT TRBV5-1 TRBD1 TRBJ1-3 15 NA
CASSVRTRGNSPEQYF TGTGCCAGCAGCGTAAGGACCAGGGGGAATAGTCCCGAGCAGTACTTC TRBV7-2 TRBD1 TRBJ2-7 16 NA
CASSLPGGVAGANVLTF TGTGCCAGCAGCTTACCAGGGGGCGTCGCTGGGGCCAACGTCCTGACTTTC TRBV5-6 TRBD1 TRBJ2-6 17 NA
CASSIAGYRQGLLNTEAFF TGTGCCAGTAGTATTGCCGGATATAGACAGGGGTTGTTGAACACTGAAGCTTTCTTT TRBV19 TRBD1 TRBJ1-1 19 NA
CASSWGQGNTEAFF TGTGCCAGCAGCTGGGGACAGGGAAATACTGAAGCTTTCTTT TRBV5-4 TRBD1 TRBJ1-1 14 NA
CASRTGTGDYGYTF TGTGCCAGCAGAACCGGGACAGGGGACTATGGCTACACCTTC TRBV25-1 TRBD1 TRBJ1-2 14 NA
CASSQGQGIEKLFF TGCGCCAGCAGCCAAGGCCAGGGAATTGAAAAACTGTTTTTT TRBV4-3 NA TRBJ1-4 14 few
CASSYPLAGDTDTQYF TGTGCCAGCAGTTACCCTCTAGCGGGGGACACAGATACGCAGTATTTT TRBV6-2/TRBV6-3 TRBD2 TRBJ2-3 16 few
CASSDSGTGEEKLFF TGCGCCAGCAGCGATTCCGGGACAGGGGAGGAGAAACTGTTTTTT TRBV5-1 TRBD1 TRBJ1-4 15 NA
CASSSRQGRNTEAFF TGTGCCAGCTCATCCCGACAGGGACGGAACACTGAAGCTTTCTTT TRBV18 TRBD1 TRBJ1-1 15 NA
CAWSVSGNQPQHF TGTGCCTGGAGTGTCAGTGGCAATCAGCCCCAGCATTTT TRBV30 NA TRBJ1-5 13 NA
CASIPYSGSIETQYF TGTGCCAGCATTCCCTATAGCGGGAGTATTGAGACCCAGTACTTC TRBV21-1 NA TRBJ2-5 15 NA
CASSLAGGNGEQYF TGTGCCAGCAGCTTAGCTGGAGGGAACGGCGAGCAGTACTTC TRBV7-2 NA TRBJ2-7 14 NA
CASSAPGDNEQFF TGTGCCAGCAGCGCACCGGGAGACAATGAGCAGTTCTTC TRBV13 NA TRBJ2-1 13 NA
CAISESTGTYGYTF TGTGCCATCAGTGAGTCGACAGGAACTTATGGCTACACCTTC TRBV10-3 NA TRBJ1-2 14 NA
CASSPPSGFGAQPQHF TGTGCCAGCTCACCACCATCCGGGTTTGGGGCTCAGCCCCAGCATTTT TRBV18 NA TRBJ1-5 16 NA
CASSQDRLTQETQYF TGCGCCAGCAGCCAAGACAGGCTGACCCAAGAGACCCAGTACTTC TRBV4-1 NA TRBJ2-5 15 NA
CASSIGGVGEQFF TGTGCCAGCAGTATCGGCGGGGTCGGTGAGCAGTTCTTC TRBV11-3 NA TRBJ2-1 13 NA
CASSQAELYTEAFF TGCGCCAGCAGCCAAGCGGAACTATACACTGAAGCTTTCTTT TRBV4-1 NA TRBJ1-1 14 NA
CASSLPHEKLFF TGTGCCAGCAGTCTACCCCATGAAAAACTGTTTTTT TRBV28 NA TRBJ1-4 12 NA
CASSLGTGGQETQYF TGTGCCAGCAGCTTAGGCACAGGGGGGCAAGAGACCCAGTACTTC TRBV11-3 TRBD1 TRBJ2-5 15 NA
CAVGQASNTGELFF TGTGCCGTGGGACAGGCCAGTAACACCGGGGAGCTGTTTTTT TRBV6-6 TRBD1 TRBJ2-2 14 NA
CASSLGLTGGNTIYF TGTGCCAGCAGCTTAGGATTAACAGGTGGAAACACCATATATTTT TRBV7-2 NA TRBJ1-3 15 medium-sized
CATLTSGQGTQPQHF TGTGCCACCTTAACGTCGGGACAGGGTACTCAGCCCCAGCATTTT TRBV19 TRBD1 TRBJ1-5 15 few
CATSRVEVIYGYTF TGTGCCACCAGCAGAGTTGAGGTCATTTATGGCTACACCTTC TRBV15 NA TRBJ1-2 14 NA
CASSGVSDRRNNYGYTF TGTGCCAGCAGTGGGGTCTCGGACAGGAGAAACAACTATGGCTACACCTTC TRBV6-2/TRBV6-3 TRBD1 TRBJ1-2 17 NA
CASSAPGEGTNEKLFF TGTGCCAGCAGTGCTCCCGGTGAGGGCACTAATGAAAAACTGTTTTTT TRBV6-1 NA TRBJ1-4 16 once
CASRTSGSPNEQFF TGTGCCAGCCGGACTAGCGGGAGTCCTAATGAGCAGTTCTTC TRBV6-5 TRBD2 TRBJ2-1 14 NA
CASSTGRREGTEAFF TGTGCCAGCAGCACAGGGAGGAGGGAGGGGACTGAAGCTTTCTTT TRBV13 NA TRBJ1-1 15 once
CASSHDRELGNTIYF TGTGCCAGCAGCCACGACAGGGAACTAGGAAACACCATATATTTT TRBV6-5 TRBD1 TRBJ1-3 15 NA